Listed here are 28 T cell receptor beta chains from one sample, sequenced in a study of Graves' ophthalmopathy and Graves' hyperthyroidism. Amplification of TCR beta CDR3 regions used RNA transcripts. HTBI-primed first-round RT-PCR preceded second-round multiplex PCR. One entry per CDR3 protein, called by TCRdb with MiXCR from the multiplex PCR reads. This table has approximately 41,000 distinct CDR3 sequences, 52% appearing once. The sample consisted of peripheral blood. The source of these receptors is an adult man with Graves' ophthalmopathy.

This clonotype was recorded many times. CDR3 nucleotide sequence: TGTGCCAGCAGCTCCGGGACTATGGGGGAAAAACTGTTTTTT. Translation: CASSSGTMGEKLFF. The chain joins TRBV6-2 or TRBV6-3 to TRBJ1-4, with D possibly matching TRBD1 (5 bases). The length of the CDR3 is 14 residues. Trimming shortened V by 6 bases and J by 8 bases, and 16 bases separated the two germline ends. Germline-derived CDR1 and CDR2 are MNHEY and SVGEGT.

Comment on this clonotype: A clone one base away is much larger, so this may be a read error. Likely a read error: the CDR3 ends without its conserved phenylalanine or tryptophan. The genes are TRBV30 and TRBJ1-1; D perhaps matches TRBD1 (5 bases). Looked up from germline, CDR1 is GTSNPN and CDR2 is SVGIG (reference sequence). Trimming removed 4 bases from V and 3 bases from J, with 9 bases in between. CDR3 size: 12 residues. The CDR3 region has the DNA TGTGCCTGGAACAGGTGGGACACTGAAGCTTTCTGT. Its protein is CAWNRWDTEAFC.

This chain links TRBV7-9 with TRBJ2-7; D call uncertain. This CDR3 comprises 11 residues. V was trimmed by 5 bases and J by 3 bases, leaving 5 bases between them. CDR1 and CDR2 (germline): SEHNR, FQNEAQ (reference sequence). The CDR3, as DNA: TGTGCCAGCAGCCCCTTCTACGAGCAGTACTTC. Residues: CASSPFYEQYF.

This clonotype qualifies as medium-sized (0.01 to 0.1%). V and J are TRBV24-1 and TRBJ2-7; D is uncertain. Germline loops: CDR1 KGHDR, CDR2 SFDVKD. This CDR3 spans 14 amino acids. The V end lost 2 bases, the J end lost 3 bases, and 10 bases lay between the germline ends. CDR3 DNA sequence: TGTGCCACCAGTGATTCCGGACGTGGCTACGAGCAGTACTTC. Residues: CATSDSGRGYEQYF.

This clonotype was found once. V usage is TRBV6-1 and J usage is TRBJ1-4, with D perhaps matching TRBD1 (5 bases). Trimming cost V 1 base and J 6 bases, with 12 bases left between them. Germline CDR1 and CDR2: MNHNS and SASEGT. The CDR3 loop spans 15 amino acids. CDR3 in amino acids: CASSEGSGRYEKLFF. DNA for the CDR3: TGTGCCAGCAGTGAAGGGTCAGGGAGGTATGAAAAACTGTTTTTT.

The chain couples TRBV10-3 to TRBJ2-6, with a tentative D call TRBD1 (5 bases). The V gene's germline CDR1 is ENHRY and CDR2 SYGVKD. CDR3 length equals 15 residues. Trimming left V 8 bases short and J 2 bases short, with 13 bases between. CDR3 nucleotides: TGTGCCATCGCCCCTATAGGGGCTGGGGCCAACGTCCTGACTTTC. Translated, it gives CAIAPIGAGANVLTF.

This clonotype occurred many times. The rearrangement joins TRBV7-3 to TRBJ1-1; weak D call: TRBD1 (6 bases). The CDR3 loop spans 17 amino acids. Germline V CDR1 and CDR2: SGHTA, FQGTGA. V shed 1 base and J shed 2 bases, with 17 bases lying between them. CDR3 residues: CASSLMPKGVGNTEAFF. CDR3 bases: TGTGCCAGCAGCTTAATGCCTAAGGGGGTCGGAAACACTGAAGCTTTCTTT. The full variable domain, with the rest looked up from reference TRBV7-3 and TRBJ1-1, is GAGVSQTPSNKVTEKGKYVELRCDPISGHTALYWYRQSLGQGPEFLIYFQGTGAADDSGLPNDRFFAVRPEGSVSTLKIQRTERGDSAVYLCASSLMPKGVGNTEAFFGQGTRLTVV.

In this sample, this clonotype turned up many times. The chain uses TRBV9 and TRBJ2-3, with D unclear. The CDR3 length is 15 residues. Trimming took 0 bases from V and 2 from J, leaving 10 bases between them. CDR1 SGDLS and CDR2 YYNGEE come from the germline V gene. CDR3 DNA: TGTGCCAGCAGCGTAGGGGTGTTCGACACAGATACGCAGTATTTT. The encoded protein is CASSVGVFDTDTQYF.

About this clonotype itself: The final CDR3 position lacks the conserved phenylalanine or tryptophan, pointing to a likely read error. The rearrangement links TRBV6-9 to TRBJ2-7, with a tentative D call TRBD2 (6 bases). The V end was cut by 6 bases, the J end by 5 bases, with 23 bases between. This CDR3 comprises 16 residues. Germline V gene sequence: CDR1 MNHGY, CDR2 SVAAGI. This chain's CDR3 is CASSLGPGGNGNEQYY. The DNA of the CDR3 is TGTGCCAGCAGCTTAGGCCCTGGCGGGAACGGTAACGAGCAGTACTAC.

The rearrangement uses TRBV6-4 and TRBJ2-1; TRBD1 matches 8 bases. This CDR3 comprises 15 residues. Germline V gene data show CDR1 as MRHNA and CDR2 as SNTAGT. J lost 6 bases, V lost 6 bases, and 10 bases had no gene match. In DNA, the CDR3 is TGTGCCAGCAGCCCCGGGACAGGCTCATCCAATGAGCAGTTCTTC. As protein: CASSPGTGSSNEQFF.

The chain uses TRBV5-6 and TRBJ1-4; D gene unclear. Per the germline V gene, CDR1 is SGHDT and CDR2 is YYEEEE. The CDR3 spans 15 residues. Trimming took off 1 base at V and 4 bases at J, with 11 bases between the two ends. CDR3 nucleotides: TGTGCCAGCAGCTTGACCCGGCGCGTTAATGAAAAACTGTTTTTT. Its translation: CASSLTRRVNEKLFF.

The DNA of the CDR3 is TGCAGTGCCGACCTCCTTAGCGTGGAGGGCTACGAGCAGTACTTC. Its protein product is CSADLLSVEGYEQYF. The rearrangement links TRBV20-1 to TRBJ2-7; tentatively, D is TRBD2 (6 bases). Germline lookup yields CDR1 DFQATT and CDR2 SNEGSKA (reference sequence). V lost 6 bases and J 3 bases, leaving 21 bases between the germline ends. The CDR3 totals 15 residues.

The table lists this clonotype with many counts. This chain links TRBV6-2 or TRBV6-3 with TRBJ1-5; D is perhaps TRBD1 (6 bases). This CDR3 has 14 amino acids. From germline, CDR1 is MNHEY and CDR2 SVGEGT. Trimming took 4 bases from V and 6 from J, leaving 13 bases between them. Here the CDR3 DNA reads TGTGCCAGCAGTTTCGATAACAGGGTTCAGCCCCAGCATTTT. It yields the protein CASSFDNRVQPQHF.

This clonotype was seen at least ten times. The chain is built from TRBV19 and TRBJ2-2, with 7 bases fitting TRBD2. CDR1 and CDR2 from the germline V gene are LNHDA and SQIVND (reference sequence). With 3 bases clipped from V and 3 bases from J, the junction kept 13 bases outside the gene matches. The CDR3 totals 18 residues. The CDR3 protein is CASSIRTLGDYYTGELFF. CDR3 coding DNA: TGTGCCAGTAGTATTAGGACCCTTGGGGACTATTACACCGGGGAGCTGTTTTTT.

This chain links TRBV7-9 with TRBJ2-5; 11 bases are a match to TRBD2. This CDR3 has 16 amino acids. The V and J ends lost 6 bases and 6 bases, in that order; junction bases with no gene match: 12. CDR1 is SEHNR, CDR2 FQNEAQ, per germline (reference sequence). The CDR3 DNA sequence: TGTGCCAGCAGGCCGACTAGCGGGGAGGGTCGTCAGACCCAGTACTTC. Its protein is CASRPTSGEGRQTQYF.

This clonotype was detected ten times or more. The CDR3: CASSYSTVVGEKLFF. Written as DNA, the CDR3 is TGTGCCAGCAGTTACTCGACTGTGGTTGGGGAAAAACTGTTTTTT. The chain couples TRBV6-6 to TRBJ1-4; D not resolved. V was trimmed by 0 bases and J by 8 bases, leaving 13 bases between them. The CDR3 covers 15 residues. Germline values: CDR1 MNHNY, CDR2 SVGAGI (reference sequence).

This clonotype was recorded at least ten times. The chain has TRBV5-1 and TRBJ2-7; 8 nucleotides match TRBD1. The CDR3 is 14 amino acids. In germline, CDR1 is SGHRS, CDR2 YFSETQ. Unmatched junction bases numbered 5, after V lost 0 bases and J lost 6 bases. The CDR3 sequence is CASSLDGQGGEQYF. CDR3 DNA sequence: TGCGCCAGCAGCTTGGATGGACAGGGAGGCGAGCAGTACTTC.

Points on this clonotype: At one end, the junction sequence differs from germline, possibly due to a read error. The chain carries TRBV25-1 and TRBJ2-7, with D hard to call. The CDR3 is 12 amino acids. Per germline, CDR1 MGHDK and CDR2 SYGVNS. The CDR3 loop reads CARDSGYPHSSF. In nucleotides, the CDR3 is TGTGCTAGAGATTCGGGTTACCCCCACTCGTCCTTC.

The chain links TRBV5-1 to TRBJ2-7, with TRBD2 identical over 8 bases. The CDR3 is made up of 12 amino acids. Germline CDR1 is SGHRS and CDR2 is YFSETQ. V was pared by 8 bases and J by 6 bases, with 7 bases of the junction left unmatched. CDR3 DNA sequence: TGCGCCAGACAGGGACTAGGCTGCGAGCAGTACTTC. The encoded protein is CARQGLGCEQYF.

This clonotype qualifies as medium-sized. The V call is TRBV24-1, the J call TRBJ1-2; unclear D gene. The V and J ends lost 0 bases and 2 bases respectively, with 12 bases between them. The CDR3 is 16 amino acids. Germline V gene data show CDR1 as KGHDR and CDR2 as SFDVKD. CDR3 coding DNA: TGTGCCACCAGTGATTTGCCTCGGCAACGAAACTATGGCTACACCTTC. Amino acid sequence: CATSDLPRQRNYGYTF.

This clonotype was detected ten times or more. The CDR3 spells CASSRRQGLREGNQETQYF. CDR3 DNA: TGTGCCAGCAGCCGACGACAGGGGTTGCGGGAGGGGAACCAAGAGACCCAGTACTTC. The chain recombines TRBV4-2 with TRBJ2-5; weak D call: TRBD2 (9 bases). CDR3 size: 19 residues. The germline CDR1 and CDR2 sequences are LGHNA and YNFKEQ. Trimming pared 4 bases from V and 0 bases from J, leaving 24 bases between.

V usage is TRBV5-4 and J usage is TRBJ1-6; D call uncertain. The CDR3 has 12 amino acids. The germline CDR1 and CDR2 sequences are SGHNT and YYREEE (reference sequence). V was shortened by 5 bases and J by 14 bases, with 14 bases between the two germline ends. The CDR3 bases are TGTGCCAGCAGTCGACCAGGTCCAGCCCTCCACTTT. Encoded protein: CASSRPGPALHF.

The chain uses TRBV11-2 and TRBJ2-1; 10 bases fit TRBD1. In germline, CDR1 is SGHAT, CDR2 FQNNGV. The CDR3 spans 15 residues. The trim removed 4 bases at V and 7 bases at J, leaving 7 bases unmatched. CDR3 loop: CASSSGQGLWNEQFF. The CDR3 DNA reads as TGTGCCAGCAGCTCGGGACAGGGGCTCTGGAATGAGCAGTTCTTC. Supplemented by reference TRBV11-2 and TRBJ2-1, the full variable domain reads EAGVAQSPRYKIIEKRQSVAFWCNPISGHATLYWYQQILGQGPKLLIQFQNNGVVDDSQLPKDRFSAERLKGVDSTLKIQPAKLEDSAVYLCASSSGQGLWNEQFFGPGTRLTVL.

The V and J genes are TRBV20-1 and TRBJ1-5; D possibly corresponds to TRBD1 (6 bases). Per germline, CDR1 DFQATT and CDR2 SNEGSKA (reference sequence). This CDR3 region has 15 residues. Trimming took 2 bases from V and 5 from J, leaving 16 bases between them. CDR3 residues: CSARLAGGPDQPQHF. The CDR3 region has the DNA TGCAGTGCTAGACTAGCGGGGGGGCCTGATCAGCCCCAGCATTTT.

This clonotype appeared a single time. The chain recombines TRBV20-1 with TRBJ1-3; 8 bases align to TRBD1. The germline V gene has CDR1 DFQATT and CDR2 SNEGSKA (reference sequence). V shed 7 bases, J shed 4 bases, and the junction held 3 bases outside the gene matches. The CDR3 is made up of 12 amino acids. CDR3 sequence (DNA): TGCAGTGATCAGGGGGCCGGAAACACCATATATTTT. This gives the protein CSDQGAGNTIYF.

By share of the sample, this clonotype is medium-sized. This CDR3 is CATSQGQVQNQPQHF. The CDR3 bases are TGTGCCACCAGCCAGGGACAGGTTCAAAATCAGCCCCAGCATTTT. The V call is TRBV15, the J call TRBJ1-5, with 8 bases that match TRBD1. The germline V gene encodes CDR1 LNHNV and CDR2 YYDKDF (reference sequence). V lost 5 bases, J lost 4 bases, and 7 bases stayed unmatched. CDR3 length: 15 amino acids.

As concerns this clonotype: A read error may account for a junction end that differs from germline. The chain couples TRBV20-1 to TRBJ1-1; a weak D match, TRBD1 (6 bases). The CDR3 consists of 14 residues. The germline V gene encodes CDR1 DFQATT and CDR2 SNEGSKA (reference sequence). Here the CDR3 DNA reads TGCAGTGCTAGCGGAGGGGGATCATCCACTAAAGCTTTCTTT. The encoded protein is CSASGGGSSTKAFF.

For this clonotype: This is likely a read error, given that the CDR3 carries no conserved phenylalanine or tryptophan at its end. The V and J genes are TRBV5-1 and TRBJ2-3; D is unclear. The CDR3 extends over 15 amino acids. Germline CDR1 SGHRS, CDR2 YFSETQ. The CDR3 protein is CASSLNPAGTDTQYL. The CDR3 DNA reads TGTGCCAGCAGCTTAAACCCGGCTGGCACAGATACGCAGTATCTT.